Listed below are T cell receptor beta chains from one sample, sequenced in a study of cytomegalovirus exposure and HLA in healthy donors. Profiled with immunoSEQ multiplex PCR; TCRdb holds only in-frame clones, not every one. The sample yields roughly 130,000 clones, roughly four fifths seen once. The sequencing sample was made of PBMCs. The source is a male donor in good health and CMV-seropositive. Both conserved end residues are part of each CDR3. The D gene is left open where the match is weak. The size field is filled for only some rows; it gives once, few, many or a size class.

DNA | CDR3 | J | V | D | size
TGTGCCAGCAGCGCGACGCCGGGAACTAGCTCCTACGAGCAGTACTTC | CASSATPGTSSYEQYF | TRBJ2-7 | TRBV27 | . | .
TGCGCCAGCAGCTCGGGGGGCGGCTACGAGCAGTACTTC | CASSSGGGYEQYF | TRBJ2-7 | TRBV5-1 | . | .
TGTGCCAGCAGTCCCCCTTTTGGGGGAGGGGCCACCGGGGAGCTGTTTTTT | CASSPPFGGGATGELFF | TRBJ2-2 | TRBV28 | TRBD2 | few
TGTGCCAGCAGTCCCCGCCAGAGCAATCAGCCCCAGCATTTT | CASSPRQSNQPQHF | TRBJ1-5 | TRBV27 | . | .
TGTGCCAGCAGCTCTGGACATTTGATAGGCTACACCTTC | CASSSGHLIGYTF | TRBJ1-2 | TRBV5-6 | . | few
TGTGCCAGCAGTTTACCATTCGGGGAGACCCAGTACTTC | CASSLPFGETQYF | TRBJ2-5 | TRBV27 | . | once
TGTGCCAGCAGTTTAATGGGACTAGCATATAATGAGCAGTTCTTC | CASSLMGLAYNEQFF | TRBJ2-1 | TRBV27 | TRBD2 | .
TGTGCCAGCTCACCACCCCAGGGGGGATTAGTATTTGGCTACACCTTC | CASSPPQGGLVFGYTF | TRBJ1-2 | TRBV18 | TRBD1 | .
TGTGCCTTAACACTAGGGCCGAACACTGAAGCTTTCTTT | CALTLGPNTEAFF | TRBJ1-1 | TRBV30 | . | .
TGTGCCAGTAGCCTCCCTCCCGGGGAGCTGTTTTTT | CASSLPPGELFF | TRBJ2-2 | TRBV19 | . | .
TGTGCCAGCAGCTTAGCGGGAGGTCCTTACGAGCAGTATTTC | CASSLAGGPYEQYF | TRBJ2-7 | TRBV7-2 | . | .
TGCGCCAGCAGGGGACTAGCGGGATCCGGGGAGCTGTTTTTT | CASRGLAGSGELFF | TRBJ2-2 | TRBV10-2 | TRBD2 | .
TGTGCCAGCAGCTTACCAGGAAATGAAAAACTGTTTTTT | CASSLPGNEKLFF | TRBJ1-4 | TRBV5-8 | . | .
TGTGCCACCTCCGATAGGGGAATCGTAGATACGCAGTATTTT | CATSDRGIVDTQYF | TRBJ2-3 | TRBV27 | . | .
TGTGCCAGCAGCCCCGACAGGGTCGCCGGGGAGCTGTTTTTT | CASSPDRVAGELFF | TRBJ2-2 | TRBV7-3 | TRBD1 | .
TGTGCCAGCAGCCGTAGGGGGGGAGATACGCAGTATTTT | CASSRRGGDTQYF | TRBJ2-3 | TRBV9 | . | .
TGTGCCAGCAGCTTGCGGGAGAACACCGGGGAGCTGTTTTTT | CASSLRENTGELFF | TRBJ2-2 | TRBV4-2 | . | .
TGTGCCAGCAGTTTTCGGGGGAGCAATCAGCCCCAGCATTTT | CASSFRGSNQPQHF | TRBJ1-5 | TRBV27 | . | .
TGTGCCAGCAGCTTGAGACAGCTCCCCAATGAGCAGTTCTTC | CASSLRQLPNEQFF | TRBJ2-1 | TRBV5-4 | . | few
TGCGCCAGCAGCTTACACGGGACGAACACCGGGGAGCTGTTTTTT | CASSLHGTNTGELFF | TRBJ2-2 | TRBV5-1 | . | few
TGTGCCAGCAGTTACTCATCCGGGTTCCCGAACTATGGCTACACCTTC | CASSYSSGFPNYGYTF | TRBJ1-2 | TRBV6-5 | . | .
TGCGCCAGCAGCCAAGATCTGGGGCTTGCTAACTATGGCTACACCTTC | CASSQDLGLANYGYTF | TRBJ1-2 | TRBV4-3 | . | .
TGCGCCAGCAGCTTGGCCCAACAGCTCAGTGAAGCTTTCTTT | CASSLAQQLSEAFF | TRBJ1-1 | TRBV5-1 | . | .
TGTGCCAGCTCACCACCGACTTCCTACAATGAGCAGTTCTTC | CASSPPTSYNEQFF | TRBJ2-1 | TRBV18 | . | .
TGTGCCACCCGTGGGAGCACCACGTGGGCCGGGGAGCTGTTTTTT | CATRGSTTWAGELFF | TRBJ2-2 | TRBV6-1 | . | .
TGCGCCAGCAGCCACCGGACTAGCGGACAAGAGACCCAGTACTTC | CASSHRTSGQETQYF | TRBJ2-5 | TRBV4-1 | TRBD2 | .
TGTGCCAGCAGCCATGACCCGGGACTGTGGTCCGAGCAGTACTTC | CASSHDPGLWSEQYF | TRBJ2-7 | TRBV14 | . | .
TGTGCCAGCATCCCACGCGCCGGGGGTACGCAGTATTTT | CASIPRAGGTQYF | TRBJ2-3 | TRBV6-6 | . | few
TGTGCCAGCAGCTTAGACAGGGACACTGAAGCTTTCTTT | CASSLDRDTEAFF | TRBJ1-1 | TRBV11-1 | . | .
TGTGCCAGCAGTGAATCGGACAGTCCTGAAGCTTTCTTT | CASSESDSPEAFF | TRBJ1-1 | TRBV2 | . | .
TGTGCCAGCACCTCCGGGACAGGGGTCTACAATGAGCAGTTCTTC | CASTSGTGVYNEQFF | TRBJ2-1 | TRBV5-6 | TRBD1 | .
TGTGCCAGCAGTTTGCGGGGGGATAATCAGCCCCAGCATTTT | CASSLRGDNQPQHF | TRBJ1-5 | TRBV6-5 | . | .
TGTGCCAGCAGTGGAGGCTTTAGGATTAACTCCTACGAGCAGTACTTC | CASSGGFRINSYEQYF | TRBJ2-7 | TRBV6-1 | . | .
TGTGCCAGCAGATTGCGGGAAGGCACCGGGGAGCTGTTTTTT | CASRLREGTGELFF | TRBJ2-2 | TRBV6-5 | . | .
TGTGCCAGTAGTACCACTCCAGGGGTCGAGCAGTACTTC | CASSTTPGVEQYF | TRBJ2-7 | TRBV19 | . | few
TGTGCCAGCAGCTTAGAGGACAGATACTCCTACGAGCAGTACTTC | CASSLEDRYSYEQYF | TRBJ2-7 | TRBV7-2 | . | .
TGTGCCAGCAGCTTAGAGGCGGCTAGCGGGAGTAATGAGCAGTTCTTC | CASSLEAASGSNEQFF | TRBJ2-1 | TRBV7-9 | TRBD2 | .
TGTGCCAGCACCATGGGGGGGGGTAACACTGAAGCTTTCTTT | CASTMGGGNTEAFF | TRBJ1-1 | TRBV6-5 | . | few
TGCGCCAGCAGGACAGGGGTTTGGGACACTGAAGCTTTCTTT | CASRTGVWDTEAFF | TRBJ1-1 | TRBV5-1 | TRBD1 | .
TGTGCCAGCAGCTGGAGTGACAGGAAAGCTTTCTTT | CASSWSDRKAFF | TRBJ1-1 | TRBV5-5 | . | .
TGTGCCAGTAGTATAGATGCTAGCTTCTACGAGCAGTACTTC | CASSIDASFYEQYF | TRBJ2-7 | TRBV19 | . | .
TGTGCCAGCTCACCGGCACCTTACACAGATACGCAGTATTTT | CASSPAPYTDTQYF | TRBJ2-3 | TRBV18 | . | .
TGTGCCAGCAGCCTGGACGGCGCGGGGGTCACTGAAGCTTTCTTT | CASSLDGAGVTEAFF | TRBJ1-1 | TRBV4-2 | . | .
TGTGCCAGCAGCTTAGCGCAGTGGCTTCAGCCCCAGCATTTT | CASSLAQWLQPQHF | TRBJ1-5 | TRBV7-2 | . | .
TGTGCCAGCTCACCAGGGACAGATTATGGCTACACCTTC | CASSPGTDYGYTF | TRBJ1-2 | TRBV18 | TRBD1 | .
TGTGCCAGCAGAGAGCGGACAGGGCTTTTAGGCGGAAACTACGAGCAGTACTTC | CASRERTGLLGGNYEQYF | TRBJ2-7 | TRBV28 | TRBD1 | .
TGTGCCAGCAGCCCCCCCGGGACCTACGAGCAGTACTTC | CASSPPGTYEQYF | TRBJ2-7 | TRBV28 | . | .
TGTGCCAGCAGCTTAGAAACGTACTTCTCTGGAAACACCATATATTTT | CASSLETYFSGNTIYF | TRBJ1-3 | TRBV7-8 | . | once
TGTGCCAGCAGCCAAGGTGAAGGGCCCGGGGAGTACTTC | CASSQGEGPGEYF | TRBJ2-7 | TRBV4-2 | . | once
TGTGCCAGCAGCTTTAAACAGAACCTCCAAGAGACCCAGTACTTC | CASSFKQNLQETQYF | TRBJ2-5 | TRBV5-4 | . | .
TGTGCCAGCAGCCGTCCCGGGACAGGGACGGGGAACACCGGGGAGCTGTTTTTT | CASSRPGTGTGNTGELFF | TRBJ2-2 | TRBV27 | TRBD1 | .
TGTGCCAGCAGCCGTGAGGTAGCGGGTTCGTACAATGAGCAGTTCTTC | CASSREVAGSYNEQFF | TRBJ2-1 | TRBV7-3 | TRBD2 | .